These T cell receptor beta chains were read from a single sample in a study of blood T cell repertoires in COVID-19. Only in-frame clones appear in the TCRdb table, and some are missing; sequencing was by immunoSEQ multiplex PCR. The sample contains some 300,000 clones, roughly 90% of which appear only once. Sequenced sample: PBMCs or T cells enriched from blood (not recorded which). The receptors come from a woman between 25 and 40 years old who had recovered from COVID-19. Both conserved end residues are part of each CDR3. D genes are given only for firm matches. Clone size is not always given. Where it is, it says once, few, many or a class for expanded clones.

CDR3nt: TGTGCCAGCAGTTTACCGGGGGGAGAGACCCAGTACTTC; CDR3aa: CASSLPGGETQYF; v_gene: TRBV12-3/TRBV12-4; d_gene: TRBD2; abundance: NA; j_gene: TRBJ2-5; len: 13
CDR3nt: TGTGCCAGCAGCGTAGGCGGGGGGGCCCTTAGGTATGAGCAGTTCTTC; CDR3aa: CASSVGGGALRYEQFF; v_gene: TRBV9; d_gene: TRBD2; abundance: NA; j_gene: TRBJ2-1; len: 16
CDR3nt: TGCGCCAGCGGATACGGGACAGACTATGGCTACACCTTC; CDR3aa: CASGYGTDYGYTF; v_gene: TRBV5-1; d_gene: TRBD1; abundance: NA; j_gene: TRBJ1-2; len: 13
CDR3nt: TGTGCCAGCAGCTCAACAGGGAACTATGGCTACACCTTC; CDR3aa: CASSSTGNYGYTF; v_gene: TRBV11-2; d_gene: NA; abundance: NA; j_gene: TRBJ1-2; len: 13
CDR3nt: TGTGCCAGCAGCTTCGGGACAAGCTATGGCTACACCTTC; CDR3aa: CASSFGTSYGYTF; v_gene: TRBV7-9; d_gene: NA; abundance: NA; j_gene: TRBJ1-2; len: 13
CDR3nt: TGTGCCTGGAGATCCGGGACAGGGGGCAATCAGCCCCAGCATTTT; CDR3aa: CAWRSGTGGNQPQHF; v_gene: TRBV30; d_gene: TRBD1; abundance: once; j_gene: TRBJ1-5; len: 15
CDR3nt: TGTGCCAGCAGTAAGGGACTCTTAGTCTACGAGCAGTACTTC; CDR3aa: CASSKGLLVYEQYF; v_gene: TRBV28; d_gene: NA; abundance: NA; j_gene: TRBJ2-7; len: 14
CDR3nt: TGCAGCGTTCAAGCGGGGGCTAATGAAAAACTGTTTTTT; CDR3aa: CSVQAGANEKLFF; v_gene: TRBV29-1; d_gene: NA; abundance: NA; j_gene: TRBJ1-4; len: 13
CDR3nt: TGTGCCTGCGACAGAACGGGCACTGAAGCTTTCTTT; CDR3aa: CACDRTGTEAFF; v_gene: TRBV30; d_gene: NA; abundance: NA; j_gene: TRBJ1-1; len: 12
CDR3nt: TGTGCCAGTTCAGCGATCCCGAGCACAGATACGCAGTATTTT; CDR3aa: CASSAIPSTDTQYF; v_gene: TRBV19; d_gene: NA; abundance: NA; j_gene: TRBJ2-3; len: 14
CDR3nt: TGTGCCAGCAGTCACCTCCTGGGCGTCGGCGAGCAGTACTTC; CDR3aa: CASSHLLGVGEQYF; v_gene: TRBV6-5; d_gene: NA; abundance: NA; j_gene: TRBJ2-7; len: 14
CDR3nt: TGTGCCAGCAGCTCCCCCGTTGAGCGGGTCTACAATGAGCAGTTCTTC; CDR3aa: CASSSPVERVYNEQFF; v_gene: TRBV5-6; d_gene: NA; abundance: once; j_gene: TRBJ2-1; len: 16
CDR3nt: TGTGCCAGCAGTGAATTGGGGACAGGGGCCTACAATGAGCAGTTCTTC; CDR3aa: CASSELGTGAYNEQFF; v_gene: TRBV25-1; d_gene: TRBD1; abundance: NA; j_gene: TRBJ2-1; len: 16
CDR3nt: TGTGCCAGCAGCTTGTCAGGGGGCTATGGCTACACCTTC; CDR3aa: CASSLSGGYGYTF; v_gene: TRBV5-4; d_gene: TRBD1; abundance: once; j_gene: TRBJ1-2; len: 13
CDR3nt: TGTGCCAGCAGTTTACCCCGGGGCGAGCAGTACTTC; CDR3aa: CASSLPRGEQYF; v_gene: TRBV28; d_gene: NA; abundance: once; j_gene: TRBJ2-7; len: 12
CDR3nt: TGCGCCAGCAGCTCGGGACAGCTAGGTGAAAAACTGTTTTTT; CDR3aa: CASSSGQLGEKLFF; v_gene: TRBV4-3; d_gene: TRBD1; abundance: NA; j_gene: TRBJ1-4; len: 14
CDR3nt: TGTGCCAGCAGCCAAGAAGGGGGAAATCAGCCCCAGCATTTT; CDR3aa: CASSQEGGNQPQHF; v_gene: TRBV3-1/TRBV3-2; d_gene: NA; abundance: NA; j_gene: TRBJ1-5; len: 14
CDR3nt: TGTGCCAGCAGTCGGGACAGGGGAAGGGAGACCCAGTACTTC; CDR3aa: CASSRDRGRETQYF; v_gene: TRBV2; d_gene: TRBD1; abundance: few; j_gene: TRBJ2-5; len: 14
CDR3nt: TGTGCCAGCAGCCCCCGAATGCGGGGTGAAAAACTGTTTTTT; CDR3aa: CASSPRMRGEKLFF; v_gene: TRBV11-2; d_gene: NA; abundance: NA; j_gene: TRBJ1-4; len: 14
CDR3nt: TGTGCCAGCAGTTTAGGAATTAGCGGGGGGGCAAAGAAAGCCTCTAACACCGGGGAGCTGTTTTTT; CDR3aa: CASSLGISGGAKKASNTGELFF; v_gene: TRBV28; d_gene: TRBD2; abundance: once; j_gene: TRBJ2-2; len: 22
CDR3nt: TGTGCCAGCAGTGGACAGGGGTGGGACTATGGCTACACCTTC; CDR3aa: CASSGQGWDYGYTF; v_gene: TRBV2; d_gene: TRBD1; abundance: NA; j_gene: TRBJ1-2; len: 14
CDR3nt: TGTGCCAGCAGTTGGGACAGCTCCTACGAGCAGTACTTC; CDR3aa: CASSWDSSYEQYF; v_gene: TRBV6-5; d_gene: TRBD1; abundance: NA; j_gene: TRBJ2-7; len: 13
CDR3nt: TGCGCCAGCAGCGGACAGGATTCCTACGAGCAGTACTTC; CDR3aa: CASSGQDSYEQYF; v_gene: TRBV10-2; d_gene: TRBD1; abundance: NA; j_gene: TRBJ2-7; len: 13
CDR3nt: TGCGCCAGCAGTGAGACGCACGGGACAGGGCTACAAGAGACCCAGTACTTC; CDR3aa: CASSETHGTGLQETQYF; v_gene: TRBV10-1; d_gene: TRBD1; abundance: NA; j_gene: TRBJ2-5; len: 17
CDR3nt: TGTGCCTGTGAAACCGAGACAGGGGGTGTTCAGCCCCAGCATTTT; CDR3aa: CACETETGGVQPQHF; v_gene: TRBV30; d_gene: TRBD1; abundance: NA; j_gene: TRBJ1-5; len: 15
CDR3nt: TGTGCCAGCAGCCCGGACAGGGACTATGGCTACACCTTC; CDR3aa: CASSPDRDYGYTF; v_gene: TRBV9; d_gene: TRBD1; abundance: NA; j_gene: TRBJ1-2; len: 13
CDR3nt: TGTGCCAGCAGCTTAGTGCTAGCGGGGACAGATACGCAGTATTTT; CDR3aa: CASSLVLAGTDTQYF; v_gene: TRBV7-8; d_gene: TRBD2; abundance: NA; j_gene: TRBJ2-3; len: 15
CDR3nt: TGTGCCAGCAACTGGGACACAACCCCCGGGCGGGAAGCTTTCTTT; CDR3aa: CASNWDTTPGREAFF; v_gene: TRBV7-9; d_gene: NA; abundance: NA; j_gene: TRBJ1-1; len: 15
CDR3nt: TGTGCCAGCAGGGGCTCAACATTTTTCAATCAGCCCCAGCATTTT; CDR3aa: CASRGSTFFNQPQHF; v_gene: TRBV6-5; d_gene: NA; abundance: NA; j_gene: TRBJ1-5; len: 15
CDR3nt: TGCGCCACCCTCGGAGAGACCCAGTACTTC; CDR3aa: CATLGETQYF; v_gene: TRBV10-2; d_gene: NA; abundance: few; j_gene: TRBJ2-5; len: 10
CDR3nt: TGTGCCAGCAGCCGGGACTACCATTGGAATGAGCAGTTCTTC; CDR3aa: CASSRDYHWNEQFF; v_gene: TRBV3-1/TRBV3-2; d_gene: TRBD2; abundance: NA; j_gene: TRBJ2-1; len: 14
CDR3nt: TGTGCCAGCAGTTACGGACAGACCTTCGGACAGCCCCAGCATTTT; CDR3aa: CASSYGQTFGQPQHF; v_gene: TRBV6-2/TRBV6-3; d_gene: NA; abundance: few; j_gene: TRBJ1-5; len: 15
CDR3nt: TGTGCCACCAGCAGAGGAGGGGGAAGTGAGGAAAAACTGTTTTTT; CDR3aa: CATSRGGGSEEKLFF; v_gene: TRBV15; d_gene: NA; abundance: NA; j_gene: TRBJ1-4; len: 15
CDR3nt: TGTGCCAGCAGTTCCCCGGGACAGGGGTCAAGTTCACCCCTCCACTTT; CDR3aa: CASSSPGQGSSSPLHF; v_gene: TRBV28; d_gene: TRBD1; abundance: NA; j_gene: TRBJ1-6; len: 16
CDR3nt: TGTGCCAGCAGCAAATACAGGGGGCAGGGGACAGATACGCAGTATTTT; CDR3aa: CASSKYRGQGTDTQYF; v_gene: TRBV28; d_gene: TRBD1; abundance: NA; j_gene: TRBJ2-3; len: 16
CDR3nt: TGTGCCAGTAGTGCCGAACAGGAGTGGAGCTCCTATAATTCACCCCTCCACTTT; CDR3aa: CASSAEQEWSSYNSPLHF; v_gene: TRBV19; d_gene: NA; abundance: once; j_gene: TRBJ1-6; len: 18
CDR3nt: TGTGCCAGCAGCTTTAACGGTATAAACACTGAAGCTTTCTTT; CDR3aa: CASSFNGINTEAFF; v_gene: TRBV13; d_gene: NA; abundance: NA; j_gene: TRBJ1-1; len: 14
CDR3nt: TGCGCCAGCAGCCCTACGGGGAGCAATCAGCCCCAGCATTTT; CDR3aa: CASSPTGSNQPQHF; v_gene: TRBV5-1; d_gene: NA; abundance: NA; j_gene: TRBJ1-5; len: 14
CDR3nt: TGTGCCCCCGGGACTCACCAAGAGACCCAGTACTTC; CDR3aa: CAPGTHQETQYF; v_gene: TRBV24-1; d_gene: NA; abundance: NA; j_gene: TRBJ2-5; len: 12
CDR3nt: TGTGCCAGCTCACAGAGGTTGTTGGAGCAGTTCTTC; CDR3aa: CASSQRLLEQFF; v_gene: TRBV18; d_gene: NA; abundance: NA; j_gene: TRBJ2-1; len: 12
CDR3nt: TGTGCCAGCAGCTCGGACTATAGCTCCTACAATGAGCAGTTCTTC; CDR3aa: CASSSDYSSYNEQFF; v_gene: TRBV5-4; d_gene: NA; abundance: once; j_gene: TRBJ2-1; len: 15
CDR3nt: TGTGCCAGCAGTCCGGGACTAGCGGGGGCAAATGAGCAGTTCTTC; CDR3aa: CASSPGLAGANEQFF; v_gene: TRBV28; d_gene: TRBD2; abundance: NA; j_gene: TRBJ2-1; len: 15
CDR3nt: TGCGCCAGCAGCCAAGAGGGACAGGGGAATTCACCCCTCCACTTT; CDR3aa: CASSQEGQGNSPLHF; v_gene: TRBV4-3; d_gene: TRBD1; abundance: NA; j_gene: TRBJ1-6; len: 15